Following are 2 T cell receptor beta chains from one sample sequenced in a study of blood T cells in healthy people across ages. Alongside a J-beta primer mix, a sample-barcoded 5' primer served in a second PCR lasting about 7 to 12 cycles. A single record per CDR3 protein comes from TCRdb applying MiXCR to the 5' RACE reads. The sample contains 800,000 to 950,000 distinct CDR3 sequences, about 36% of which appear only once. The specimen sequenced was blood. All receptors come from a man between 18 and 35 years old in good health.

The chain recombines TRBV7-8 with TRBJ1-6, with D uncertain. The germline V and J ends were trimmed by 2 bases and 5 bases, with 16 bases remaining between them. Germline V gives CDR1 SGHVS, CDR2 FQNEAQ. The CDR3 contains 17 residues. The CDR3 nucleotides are TGTGCCAGCAGCTTAACCCCAGTCCACAGAAATAATTCACCCCTCCACTTT. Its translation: CASSLTPVHRNNSPLHF.

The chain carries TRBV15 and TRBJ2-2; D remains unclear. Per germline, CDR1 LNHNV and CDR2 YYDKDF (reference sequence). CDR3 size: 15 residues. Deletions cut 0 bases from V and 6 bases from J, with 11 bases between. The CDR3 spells CATSRDRRVSGELFF. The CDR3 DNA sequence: TGTGCCACCAGCAGAGATCGACGCGTCTCCGGGGAGCTGTTTTTT.